This T cell receptor (beta chain) was identified in a study of blood T cell repertoires in COVID-19. Turning to the study itself: Samples of COVID-19 (acute and convalescent) were obtained from the United States, Italy and Spain. Nucleic acid was either cDNA or gDNA, and it came from T cells, B-cell-depleted T cells, or PBMCs.

Per the authors' pipeline: Researchers report that nucleated cell counts were estimated from reference gene primer amplification. The data were produced by immunoSEQ multiplex PCR, yet TCRdb's version contains in-frame clones alone and is incomplete. The V and J calls and the clone size are those of that table, but D and trimming were determined from the DNA. This sample has approximately 63,000 clones, with approximately 90% found just once. This clone was counted once. Other DNA sequences in this sample translate to the same CDR3. The CDR3 spans 12 residues. Per germline, CDR1 MNHEY and CDR2 SVGEGT. Trimming took 6 bases from V and 3 from J, leaving 9 bases between them.

The sample consisted of peripheral blood. V and J are TRBV6-2 or TRBV6-3 and TRBJ2-7; D possibly corresponds to TRBD2 (5 bases). This receptor was obtained from a woman aged 55-69 years with COVID-19, enrolled during active disease. The CDR3 DNA is TGTGCCAGCAGCTCCGGAGGCTACGAGCAGTACTTC. As protein: CASSSGGYEQYF.